A single sample is the source of the 8 T cell receptor beta chains below, sequenced in a study of cytomegalovirus exposure and HLA in healthy donors. Method: immunoSEQ multiplex PCR; TCRdb's copy keeps in-frame clones and lacks some. Seen here are fewer than 400,000 clones, over 75% observed once, and the top ten hold around 1%. Source material: PBMCs. The source of these receptors is a young man in good health and CMV-seronegative.

The rearrangement links TRBV11-2 to TRBJ1-2, with D tentatively TRBD1 (6 bases). Trimming cost V 3 bases and J 7 bases, with 27 bases left between them. The CDR3 sequence is 18 residues long. Germline V gene lookup returns CDR1 SGHAT and CDR2 FQNNGV. The DNA of the CDR3 is TGTGCCAGCAGCTTTACGTCAGGGGCGGGCATTAGTGAGTTTGGCTACACCTTC. Residues: CASSFTSGAGISEFGYTF. Looking up the rest from reference TRBV11-2 and TRBJ1-2 gives the full variable domain: EAGVAQSPRYKIIEKRQSVAFWCNPISGHATLYWYQQILGQGPKLLIQFQNNGVVDDSQLPKDRFSAERLKGVDSTLKIQPAKLEDSAVYLCASSFTSGAGISEFGYTFGSGTRLTVV.

J is TRBJ1-1 and V is TRBV19, with TRBD1 identical over 7 bases. The germline V gene encodes CDR1 LNHDA and CDR2 SQIVND (reference sequence). V lost 5 bases to trimming and J lost 5 bases; unmatched junction nucleotides: 11. The CDR3 extends over 15 amino acids. The CDR3 DNA is TGTGCCAGTAGTTTCAATGACAGGGTGATTACTGAAGCTTTCTTT. Amino acids: CASSFNDRVITEAFF.

The chain employs TRBV4-2 and TRBJ2-7; weak D call: TRBD2 (5 bases). Germline V CDR1 and CDR2: LGHNA, YNFKEQ. The length of the CDR3 is 16 residues. The V end lost 1 base, the J end lost 2 bases, and 15 bases lay between the germline ends. The CDR3 reads CASSQVFRGFPYEQYF. CDR3 bases: TGTGCCAGCAGCCAAGTGTTTCGCGGGTTCCCCTACGAGCAGTACTTC.

The CDR3 sequence: CASSLRTGWDQPQHF. The CDR3 DNA sequence: TGTGCCAGCAGTCTCAGGACAGGGTGGGATCAGCCCCAGCATTTT. The genes are TRBV6-5 and TRBJ1-5; TRBD1 agrees at 8 bases. J lost 5 bases, V lost 5 bases, and 8 bases had no gene match. Per the germline V gene, CDR1 is MNHEY and CDR2 is SVGAGI. The CDR3 has 15 residues.

V is TRBV6-6 and J is TRBJ1-6; tentative D call: TRBD1 (6 bases). This CDR3 is 16 amino acids long. The V end was cut by 0 bases, the J end by 9 bases, with 15 bases between. The germline V gene has CDR1 MNHNY and CDR2 SVGAGI (reference sequence). The CDR3 sequence is CASSYSTGPKSSPLHF. The CDR3 nucleotides read TGTGCCAGCAGTTACTCGACAGGCCCTAAAAGTTCACCCCTCCACTTT.

The rearrangement links TRBV10-1 to TRBJ2-2, with 10 bases matching TRBD2. CDR1 WNHNN and CDR2 SYGVQD come from the germline V gene (reference sequence). V lost 4 bases, J lost 3 bases, and 8 bases stayed unmatched. The CDR3 has 17 residues. CDR3 sequence reads: CASSVGQGLADTGELFF. CDR3 in DNA: TGCGCCAGCAGTGTAGGCCAAGGACTAGCGGACACCGGGGAGCTGTTTTTT.

The J gene is TRBJ1-3, the V gene TRBV19, with 8 positions matching TRBD1. The germline V gene has CDR1 LNHDA and CDR2 SQIVND (reference sequence). J lost 3 bases, V lost 6 bases, and 10 bases had no gene match. The length of the CDR3 is 16 residues. The CDR3 DNA follows: TGTGCCAGTAGCCTAACCGGGACAGGTCTTGGAAACACCATATATTTT. Its translation: CASSLTGTGLGNTIYF.

The chain combines TRBV4-1 with TRBJ1-2, with no clear D. V was trimmed by 7 bases and J by 0 bases, leaving 12 bases between them. The CDR3 length is 14 residues. Germline lookup yields CDR1 MGHRA and CDR2 YSYEKL. The CDR3 is CASTQVPTNYGYTF. The CDR3 coding sequence is TGCGCCAGCACCCAGGTGCCTACTAACTATGGCTACACCTTC.